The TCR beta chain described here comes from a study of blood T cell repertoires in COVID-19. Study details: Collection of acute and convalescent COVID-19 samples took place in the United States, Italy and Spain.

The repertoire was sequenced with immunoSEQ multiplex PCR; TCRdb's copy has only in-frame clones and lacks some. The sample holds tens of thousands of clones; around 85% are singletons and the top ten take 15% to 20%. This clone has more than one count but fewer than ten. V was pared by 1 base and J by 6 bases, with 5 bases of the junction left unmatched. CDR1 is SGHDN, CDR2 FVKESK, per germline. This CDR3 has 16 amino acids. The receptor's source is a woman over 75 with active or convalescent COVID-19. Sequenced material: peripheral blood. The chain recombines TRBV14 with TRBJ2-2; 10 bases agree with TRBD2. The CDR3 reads CASSQVAAGGAGELFF. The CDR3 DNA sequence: TGTGCCAGCAGCCAAGTCGCAGCGGGAGGGGCCGGGGAGCTGTTTTTT.